This record covers a single T cell receptor (beta chain). In its sample, this clonotype was seen once. Its antigen is unknown. No much larger clonotype is one base removed from it; base qualities were not supplied. Weak support is all one read offers. The instrument given in TCRdb is Illumina NovaSeq 6000. Using 5'RACE with constant-segment primers, TCRalpha and TCRbeta cDNA libraries were constructed, with sample barcodes and unique molecular identifiers added in the process. RNA was extracted from every sample with Trizol reagent. The libraries were amplified in two PCR steps, and the second step added a second sample barcode and Illumina TruSeq adapters. Libraries were sequenced on an Illumina NovaSeq with 2 x 150 bp paired-end reads. The paper's data handling went like this. Reads were demultiplexed and collapsed into UMI-guided consensus sequences with migec v1.2.7. Using mixcr v2.1.11, UMI consensuses were aligned to TRA and TRB V and J templates and then assembled into clonotypes. A clonotype was counted as expanded or contracted only when both edgeR and NoisET called the clonotype significant, with the noise models trained on biological replicates. For edgeR calls, a false discovery rate-adjusted p below 0.01 and a log2 fold-change threshold of 1 were applied. As an exploratory analysis of dynamics, PCA with hierarchical clustering was applied to max-normalized trajectories of the 1000 most abundant clonotypes. Each responding clone was given a CD4 or CD8 phenotype based on the CD4+ and CD8+ repertoires, which had been sequenced separately. The raw public reads went through TCRdb reprocessing: fastp at Q25, MiXCR clone calling, in-frame beta chains kept. Every distinct CDR3 protein forms one entry, paired with its most common genes and DNA. It is TCRdb's table, rather than the study itself, that gives the V and J calls and clone size. Here the sample has 65,000 to 90,000 distinct CDR3 sequences; roughly 13% occur a single time. Of the sample, 41% falls within the top ten clones.

This sample is part of a study of T-cell memory formation after mild COVID-19 listed by TCRdb under 2021. A note on the overall study: TCR sequence clusters from the two donors were found to be largely donor specific. T-cell clones expanding and contracting after mild COVID-19 in a couple of donors were tracked by longitudinal TCRalpha and TCRbeta repertoire sequencing. The cohort was made up of two young adult volunteers, one female and one male, who were previously healthy. What the research found in general, with its limitations: Contracting CD4+ clones appeared mostly in the CM and EM memory subsets, whereas CD8+ clones were enriched in EMRA. The study covered only a couple of mild cases, and larger cohorts including severe cases with pre-infection samples were considered necessary. Some responding clones were detected in pre-infection memory, suggesting pre-existing cross-reactive memory T cells joined the SARS-CoV-2 response. SARS-CoV-2 specificity was not confirmed for the second-wave clones peaking on day 37. Clones that contracted from day 15 to 85 showed balanced CD4/CD8 phenotypes, whereas a second wave of clones that expanded from day 15 to 37 leaned towards CD4+.

V lost 1 base and J lost 4 bases; the stretch between them is 10 bases long. Looking up the germline V gene yields CDR1 MGHRA and CDR2 YSYEKL. The CDR3 numbers 14 residues from cysteine through phenylalanine. The retained sequence is limited to the CDR3, 42 bases, with the frame set at the first base. Ficoll-Paque density gradient centrifugation was the method used to isolate PBMCs. The chain is assembled from TRBV4-1 and TRBJ1-2; the D gene cannot be resolved reliably. The specimen was PBMCs or a T cell subset sorted from them (not recorded which). This receptor was obtained from a man between 18 and 29 years old who had mild COVID-19 (a few samples of this study predate the infection). The sample titles of this study are shuffled in the database, so cell type and time point are left out; the donor was told from shared clones. The CDR3 amino acid sequence is: CASSQGEKSYGYTF. The nucleotide sequence reads TGCGCCAGCAGCCAAGGTGAAAAGTCCTATGGCTACACCTTC.